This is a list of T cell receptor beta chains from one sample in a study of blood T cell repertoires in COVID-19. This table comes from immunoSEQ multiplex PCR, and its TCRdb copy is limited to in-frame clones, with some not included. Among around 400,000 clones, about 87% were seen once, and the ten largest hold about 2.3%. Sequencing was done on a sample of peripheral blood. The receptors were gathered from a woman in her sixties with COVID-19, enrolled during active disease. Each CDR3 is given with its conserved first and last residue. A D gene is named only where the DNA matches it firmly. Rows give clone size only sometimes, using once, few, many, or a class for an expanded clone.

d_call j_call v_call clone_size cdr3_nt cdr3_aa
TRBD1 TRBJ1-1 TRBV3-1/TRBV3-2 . TGTGCCAGCAGCCCCCGGACAGGGGGCGTATTAGTCTTT CASSPRTGGVLVF
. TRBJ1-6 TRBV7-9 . TGTGCCAGCAGCTTGACAGAAGTTGGCTCACCCCTCCACTTT CASSLTEVGSPLHF
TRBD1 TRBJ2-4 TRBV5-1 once TGCGCCAGCAGCCATATGCCAGGACAGGGAGGCACTCAGTACTTC CASSHMPGQGGTQYF
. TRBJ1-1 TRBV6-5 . TGTGCCAGCAGTTTAGGGGGACGGGTGAACACTGAAGCTTTCTTT CASSLGGRVNTEAFF
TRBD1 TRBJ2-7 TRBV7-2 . TGTGCCAGCAGGGACAGGGGGGCCTACGAGCAGTACTTC CASRDRGAYEQYF
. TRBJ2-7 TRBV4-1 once TGCGCCAGCAGCTATTCGGAAGGAGGGCCCTACGAGCAGTACTTC CASSYSEGGPYEQYF
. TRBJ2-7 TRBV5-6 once TGTGCCAGCAGCTTGGCCGGGGTAAGGAACGAGCAGTACTTC CASSLAGVRNEQYF
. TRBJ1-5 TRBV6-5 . TGTGCCAGCCAGTTGGGGGGAATCAATCAGCCCCAGCATTTT CASQLGGINQPQHF
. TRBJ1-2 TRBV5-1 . TGCGCCAGCAGCTTTGACAATAACTATGGCTACACCTTC CASSFDNNYGYTF
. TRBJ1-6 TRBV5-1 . TGCGCCAGCAGCTGGACTGATGGGTATTCACCCCTCCACTTT CASSWTDGYSPLHF